This record looks at one T cell receptor (beta chain) sequence and its context. Generated by immunoSEQ multiplex PCR, the TCRdb table keeps only in-frame clones and is missing some. The sample carries tens of thousands of clones, roughly four fifths recorded once. The sample belongs to a study of T cell responses to AZD1222 COVID-19 vaccine. Study in general: Pooling was applied to second doses at about 4 or about 12 weeks.

The CDR3 contains 13 residues. Germline-derived CDR1 and CDR2 are MNHNS and SASEGT. V was clipped by 2 bases and J by 7 bases, with 6 bases between them. This receptor was taken from an adult in good health. The source material was peripheral blood, sampled on day 0 of AZD1222 vaccination. The chain has TRBV6-1 and TRBJ1-6; unclear D gene. The CDR3 spells CASSESGNSPLHF. CDR3 in DNA: TGTGCCAGCAGTGAATCAGGAAATTCACCCCTCCACTTT.